One T cell receptor (beta chain) is described in this entry. The antigen is undetermined. TCRdb's table, derived via immunoSEQ multiplex PCR, lists solely in-frame clones and lacks some. Here the sample spans around 300,000 clones, roughly 88% being singletons. The data derive from a study of Ad26.COV2.S vaccination and SARS-CoV-2 variants. Looking at the study overall: Among those in the COV1001 Ad26.COV2.S trial arm was the donor. Ad26.COV2.S given intramuscularly, once or twice 56 days apart. Study observations and caveats: Placebo recipients trailed vaccine recipients in spike-specific TCR breadth.

Indicated treatment: roughly 20 received Ad26.COV2.S at low or high dose, single or two shots; roughly five received placebo; per-sample allocation not given. Collection of samples fell on day 63 after the first vaccine or placebo injection. The J segment lost 7 bases and the V segment lost 2 bases, leaving 3 bases of the junction unmatched. Germline V gene sequence: CDR1 SGHDT, CDR2 YYEEEE. This CDR3 region has 13 residues. The chain joins TRBV5-6 to TRBJ1-2; 9 nucleotides line up with TRBD1. Here the sequenced sample was peripheral blood, taken in a trial of Ad26.COV2.S vaccine versus placebo. This TCR derives from a person aged 18-60 years who received the Ad26.COV2.S COVID-19 vaccine or a placebo. The CDR3 DNA reads as TGTGCCAGCAGCTTACAGGGGGCGGGTGGCTACACCTTC. Amino acid sequence: CASSLQGAGGYTF. Based on the CDR3 plus reference TRBV5-6 and TRBJ1-2, the full variable domain is DAGVTQSPTHLIKTRGQQVTLRCSPKSGHDTVSWYQQALGQGPQFIFQYYEEEERQRGNFPDRFSGHQFPNYSSELNVNALLLGDSALYLCASSLQGAGGYTFGSGTRLTVV.